What follows is one TCR beta chain and its context. The antigen is unknown. PCR involved 60 Vbeta and 13 Jbeta primers. The repertoire was sequenced with immunoSEQ multiplex PCR; TCRdb's copy has only in-frame clones and lacks some. The sample lists over 150,000 clones; roughly 80% were seen once. The data derive from a study of cytomegalovirus exposure and HLA in healthy donors. Whole-study findings and limits: CMV serostatus was the sole immune exposure data available.

Germline V gives CDR1 SGHTA, CDR2 FQGNSA. CDR3 length: 14 amino acids. V lost 1 base and J lost 0, with 6 bases in between. Sequencing used PBMCs. This receptor was identified in a woman under 30 in good health and CMV-seronegative. This chain uses TRBV7-2 with TRBJ1-2; D unresolved. Written as DNA, the CDR3 is TGTGCCAGCAGCTTAGACGGTCCTAACTATGGCTACACCTTC. It specifies CASSLDGPNYGYTF. The whole variable domain, remainder taken from reference TRBV7-2 and TRBJ1-2, is GAGVSQSPSNKVTEKGKDVELRCDPISGHTALYWYRQSLGQGLEFLIYFQGNSAPDKSGLPSDRFSAERTGGSVSTLTIQRTQQEDSAVYLCASSLDGPNYGYTFGSGTRLTVV.